This entry lists 15 T cell receptor beta chains sequenced from one sample in a study of identifying expanded T cells in peripheral blood. Generated by immunoSEQ multiplex PCR, the TCRdb table keeps only in-frame clones and is missing some. The repertoire includes roughly 82,000 clones, about four fifths of them detected once, and under 20% sits in the top ten. The specimen was blood. The receptors come from a person between 18 and 75 years old in good health.

The chain couples TRBV28 to TRBJ1-5; D perhaps matches TRBD1 (6 bases). CDR1 and CDR2 (germline): MDHEN, SYDVKM. The V end lost 3 bases, the J end lost 0 bases, and 15 bases lay between the germline ends. The length of the CDR3 is 17 residues. In DNA, the CDR3 is TGTGCCAGCAGTTTCAGGGGCACATGGTATAGCAATCAGCCCCAGCATTTT. Its protein is CASSFRGTWYSNQPQHF.

This clone was counted only a few times. The chain has TRBV13 and TRBJ2-7; 9 nucleotides agree with TRBD1. V was clipped by 5 bases and J by 6 bases; unmatched bases: 11. The CDR3 spans 15 residues. Germline loops: CDR1 PRHDT, CDR2 FYEKMQ (reference sequence). CDR3 DNA sequence: TGTGCCAGCAGCCCAGCCGAGTGGACAGGGGTCGAGCAGTACTTC. Its translation is CASSPAEWTGVEQYF.

The chain joins TRBV18 to TRBJ1-5; perhaps TRBD1 as D (6 bases). Trimming removed 3 bases from V and 5 bases from J, with 8 bases in between. The germline V gene encodes CDR1 KGHSH and CDR2 LQKENI. There are 13 residues in the CDR3. This CDR3 reads CASSPRGDQPQHF. The CDR3 DNA reads TGTGCCAGCTCACCGAGGGGGGATCAGCCCCAGCATTTT.

This chain uses TRBV28 with TRBJ2-7; 13 bases align to TRBD2. The germline V gene encodes CDR1 MDHEN and CDR2 SYDVKM. V lost 5 bases to trimming and J lost 7 bases; unmatched junction nucleotides: 8. The CDR3 extends over 15 amino acids. The CDR3 loop is CASSTGLAGDQEQYF. In DNA, the CDR3 is TGTGCCAGCAGTACCGGACTAGCGGGAGACCAGGAGCAGTACTTC.

The rearrangement uses TRBV4-3 and TRBJ1-2, with D possibly matching TRBD1 (6 bases). V was pared by 1 base and J by 3 bases, with 21 bases between. Looked up from germline, CDR1 is LGHNA and CDR2 is YSLEER. This CDR3 has 18 amino acids. Here the CDR3 reads CASSQGGSLGARDYGYTF. CDR3 sequence (DNA): TGCGCCAGCAGCCAAGGCGGGAGTTTGGGGGCGCGGGACTATGGCTACACCTTC.

The rearrangement uses TRBV7-8 and TRBJ1-2; D is uncertain. CDR1 is SGHVS, CDR2 FQNEAQ, per germline. The V end was cut by 1 base, the J end by 3 bases, with 9 bases between. The CDR3 is 14 residues long. CDR3 coding DNA: TGTGCCAGCAGCTTAGGAGGAGAATACTATGGCTACACCTTC. Translation: CASSLGGEYYGYTF.

The rearrangement uses TRBV27 and TRBJ2-7, with D perhaps TRBD1 or TRBD2 (6 bases each). The CDR3 extends over 17 amino acids. The V gene's germline CDR1 is MNHEY and CDR2 SMNVEV (reference sequence). The germline V and J ends were trimmed by 2 bases and 0 bases, with 17 bases remaining between them. The CDR3 DNA is TGTGCCAGCAGTTTACCAAATATGAGGGGGGACTCCTACGAGCAGTACTTC. Amino acids: CASSLPNMRGDSYEQYF.

The V and J genes are TRBV4-2 and TRBJ2-2; D unclear. This CDR3 comprises 13 residues. Germline V gene lookup returns CDR1 LGHNA and CDR2 YNFKEQ. With 4 bases removed from V and 2 bases from J, the gap between germline ends came to 5 bases. The CDR3 region has the DNA TGTGCCAGCAGCCCAGATAACACCGGGGAGCTGTTTTTT. Its translation: CASSPDNTGELFF.

The chain carries TRBV11-2 and TRBJ2-1; D unclear. Trimming shortened V by 5 bases and J by 8 bases, and 16 bases separated the two germline ends. Per germline, CDR1 SGHAT and CDR2 FQNNGV. There are 14 residues in the CDR3. In DNA form, the CDR3 reads TGTGCCAGCAGCATCCGTCTAGGTCTCGATGAGCAGTTCTTC. Translated: CASSIRLGLDEQFF.

The chain couples TRBV28 to TRBJ2-1; TRBD2 matches at 8 bases. The CDR3 length is 15 residues. Trimming took 7 bases from V and 7 from J; bases not matched to a gene: 12. Germline-derived CDR1 and CDR2 are MDHEN and SYDVKM. CDR3 nucleotide sequence: TGTGCCAGCAAACAAGGTCCAGCGGGAGATAATGAGCAGTTCTTC. As protein: CASKQGPAGDNEQFF.

As DNA, the CDR3 is TGCGCCAGCAGCCAAGAGCTGTTAGCGGGATTGGAGTACATTCAGTACTTC. Translation gives CASSQELLAGLEYIQYF. The V gene is TRBV4-3, the J gene TRBJ2-4; 8 positions match TRBD2. The CDR3 covers 17 residues. Germline V lookup: CDR1 LGHNA, CDR2 YSLEER. J gave up 8 bases and V 0 bases, and 12 bases lay outside the gene matches.

This clone was seen more than once but under ten times. Other nucleotide sequences in the sample specify the same CDR3. The rearrangement links TRBV4-3 to TRBJ2-5; 8 bases fit TRBD1. The CDR3 totals 15 residues. Germline loops: CDR1 LGHNA, CDR2 YSLEER. Trimming at V came to 0 bases and at J to 5 bases, leaving 5 bases not matched to a gene. The CDR3 region has the DNA TGCGCCAGCAGCCAAGATCAGGGGGCGAGGGAGACCCAGTACTTC. Translated, it gives CASSQDQGARETQYF.

This clone was picked up one time. The chain has TRBV30 and TRBJ2-1; no clear D. V shed 3 bases and J shed 9 bases, with 12 bases lying between them. The CDR3 runs to 12 residues. CDR1 is GTSNPN, CDR2 SVGIG, per germline (reference sequence). Here the CDR3 reads CAWRVNPGEQFF. Here the CDR3 DNA reads TGTGCCTGGAGGGTTAACCCAGGTGAGCAGTTCTTC.

The rearrangement uses TRBV7-2 and TRBJ2-3, with 8 bases matching TRBD2. Trimming at V came to 5 bases and at J to 4 bases, leaving 11 bases not matched to a gene. CDR1 is SGHTA, CDR2 FQGNSA, per germline. The CDR3 length is 16 residues. The CDR3 loop is CASSRRVAGSADTQYF. CDR3 bases: TGTGCCAGCAGCCGCCGGGTAGCGGGAAGTGCAGATACGCAGTATTTT.

This sequence joins TRBV7-2 and TRBJ2-7; 11 bases map to TRBD2. CDR1 is SGHTA, CDR2 FQGNSA, per germline. CDR3 length: 18 amino acids. The J segment lost 0 bases and the V segment lost 4 bases, leaving 11 bases of the junction unmatched. The CDR3 here is CASSSRGSGRESSYEQYF. The CDR3 DNA reads as TGTGCCAGCAGCTCCCGGGGTAGCGGGAGGGAGAGCTCCTACGAGCAGTACTTC.